Below, one T cell receptor beta chain is given with its context. What it binds is unknown. TCRdb keeps only in-frame clones here, not all; method: immunoSEQ multiplex PCR. Of approximately 230,000 clones listed, roughly 84% are singletons. The data derive from a study of cytomegalovirus exposure and HLA in healthy donors. In germline, CDR1 is MNHEY, CDR2 SMNVEV (reference sequence). CDR3 length: 14 residues. Deletions cut 3 bases from V and 2 bases from J, with 9 bases between. General study findings and limits: Testing in vitro showed a few CMV-associated chains specific for CMV antigens. Among TCR beta chains, those listed as cytomegalovirus-associated numbered 164. A later analysis found first-cohort TCR clusters tended to co-occur in the 110 or so validation repertoires.

The clonotype originates from a young man in good health and CMV-seropositive. The chain couples TRBV27 to TRBJ2-3, with D uncertain. The sequencing input was PBMCs. CDR3 in amino acids: CASSFAGITDTQYF. The CDR3 DNA sequence: TGTGCCAGCAGTTTCGCCGGTATCACAGATACGCAGTATTTT.